Below, 7 T cell receptor beta chains from the same sample are listed, as sequenced in a study of CD4+ T cells in melanoma. Generated by immunoSEQ multiplex PCR, the TCRdb table keeps only in-frame clones and is missing some. The sample lists some 15,000 clones, roughly 69% occurring once. The source material was cells from a culture (not recorded whether cultured in vitro). The receptors were sampled from a human donor with melanoma.

The V gene is TRBV6-5, the J gene TRBJ2-3; D unresolved. With 5 bases removed from V and 2 bases from J, the gap between germline ends came to 11 bases. CDR3 size: 14 residues. Germline assignment: CDR1 MNHEY and CDR2 SVGAGI. The CDR3, as DNA: TGTGCCAGCAGTCCCGGACCTAACACAGATACGCAGTATTTT. Protein product: CASSPGPNTDTQYF.

A few counts support this clone. The chain joins TRBV9 to TRBJ2-1; 7 bases align to TRBD1. The CDR3 is made up of 15 amino acids. Unmatched junction bases numbered 4, after V lost 0 bases and J lost 4 bases. Germline V gene sequence: CDR1 SGDLS, CDR2 YYNGEE. CDR3 region: CASSVAGQQYNEQFF. CDR3 DNA sequence: TGTGCCAGCAGCGTAGCGGGACAGCAATACAATGAGCAGTTCTTC.

The J gene is TRBJ2-7, the V gene TRBV5-6; D ambiguous. The V end lost 4 bases, the J end lost 6 bases, and 14 bases lay between the germline ends. Germline-derived CDR1 and CDR2 are SGHDT and YYEEEE. The CDR3 length is 13 residues. The CDR3 sequence: CASSKPPGFEQYF. In DNA, the CDR3 is TGTGCCAGCAGCAAACCCCCAGGCTTCGAGCAGTACTTC. Based on the CDR3 plus reference TRBV5-6 and TRBJ2-7, the full variable domain is DAGVTQSPTHLIKTRGQQVTLRCSPKSGHDTVSWYQQALGQGPQFIFQYYEEEERQRGNFPDRFSGHQFPNYSSELNVNALLLGDSALYLCASSKPPGFEQYFGPGTRLTVT.

J is TRBJ1-1 and V is TRBV5-5; D gene unclear. This CDR3 region has 12 residues. V lost 4 bases and J 2 bases, leaving 6 bases between the germline ends. Germline assignment: CDR1 SGHKS and CDR2 YYEKEE (reference sequence). The CDR3 reads CASSGLNTEAFF. CDR3 DNA sequence: TGTGCCAGCAGCGGATTAAACACTGAAGCTTTCTTT.

This CDR3 reads CASSSGNYNEQFF. DNA for the CDR3: TGTGCCAGTAGTAGCGGGAACTACAATGAGCAGTTCTTC. The V and J genes are TRBV19 and TRBJ2-1; D perhaps matches TRBD2 (6 bases). CDR1 is LNHDA, CDR2 SQIVND, per germline (reference sequence). Trimming took off 4 bases at V and 3 bases at J, with 7 bases between the two ends. The CDR3 loop spans 13 amino acids.

This chain connects TRBV6-6 to TRBJ1-2; 7 bases match TRBD1. This CDR3 has 13 amino acids. The germline gives CDR1 MNHNY, CDR2 SVGAGI (reference sequence). V was pared by 7 bases and J by 3 bases, with 5 bases of the junction left unmatched. CDR3 nucleotides: TGTGCCAGCACCGGGACAGCCGACTATGGCTACACCTTC. Its translation is CASTGTADYGYTF.

Concerning this clone itself: At one boundary the junction diverges from the germline segment, which might be a read error. The chain couples TRBV10-3 to TRBJ2-1; D is ambiguous. The CDR3 loop spans 14 amino acids. Germline V gene data show CDR1 as ENHRY and CDR2 as SYGVKD. CDR3 coding DNA: TGTGCCAGCAGTTACAGCCTCTCCTACAATGAGCAGTTCTTC. This gives the protein CASSYSLSYNEQFF.